The clone carrying this T cell receptor (beta chain) was detected a few times. Its antigen remains unknown. Sequencing of the DNA from cultured CD4+ T cells was carried out with the Oncomine TCR Beta short-read assay. TCRdb re-derived calls from the PCR reads in MiXCR, one entry per CDR3 protein. The sample consists of roughly 12,000 distinct CDR3 sequences, under 35% of them appearing once. This record comes from a study of vaccination and CD4 T cells after COVID-19. The V gene's germline CDR1 is MNHNS and CDR2 SASEGT. Between the trimmed V and J ends, which lost 9 bases and 4 bases, there was a span of 13 bases. The CDR3 consists of 13 residues. Treatment reported: 10-day PBMC culture with coronavirus spike peptide pools or control peptides (ViraFEST assay). Via ViraFEST, peptide pools expanded antigen-specific T cells before TCR sequencing.

Sequenced material: CD4+ T cells from blood, cultured in vitro, taken before SARS-CoV-2 vaccination. The source is a human donor who received a COVID-19 vaccine. J is TRBJ2-1 and V is TRBV6-1; unclear D gene. The CDR3 protein is CASSDILYNEQFF. CDR3 bases: TGTGCCAGTTCCGATATTCTTTACAATGAGCAGTTCTTC.